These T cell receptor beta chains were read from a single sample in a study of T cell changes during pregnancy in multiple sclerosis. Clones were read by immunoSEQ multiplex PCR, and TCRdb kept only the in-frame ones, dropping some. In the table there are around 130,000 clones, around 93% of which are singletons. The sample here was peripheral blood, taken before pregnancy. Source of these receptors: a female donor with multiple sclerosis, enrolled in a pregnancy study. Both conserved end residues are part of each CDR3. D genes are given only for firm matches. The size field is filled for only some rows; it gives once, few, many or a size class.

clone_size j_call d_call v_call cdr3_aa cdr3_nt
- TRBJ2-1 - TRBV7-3 CASSPEGSRGQFF TGTGCCAGCAGCCCCGAGGGCTCCCGTGGGCAGTTCTTC
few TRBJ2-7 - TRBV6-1 CASSEHRVGEQYF TGTGCCAGCAGTGAGCACAGGGTAGGGGAGCAGTACTTC
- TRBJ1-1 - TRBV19 CASSIYPGAGTEAFF TGTGCCAGTAGTATTTATCCAGGGGCGGGCACTGAAGCTTTCTTT
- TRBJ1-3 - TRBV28 CASSFSQAGNTIYF TGTGCCAGCAGTTTTTCCCAGGCTGGAAACACCATATATTTT
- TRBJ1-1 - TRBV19 CASSTAGTQNTEAFF TGTGCCAGTAGTACCGCAGGCACACAGAACACTGAAGCTTTCTTT
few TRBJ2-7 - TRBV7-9 CASSFNYEQYF TGTGCCAGCAGCTTTAACTACGAGCAGTACTTC
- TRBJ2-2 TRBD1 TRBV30 CAWSVATGVGTGELFF TGTGCCTGGAGTGTAGCGACAGGGGTTGGGACCGGGGAGCTGTTTTTT
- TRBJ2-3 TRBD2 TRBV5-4 CASRGTSGGGLGTDTQYF TGTGCCAGCAGAGGGACTAGCGGGGGGGGTTTGGGCACAGATACGCAGTATTTT
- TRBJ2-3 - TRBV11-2 CASSLGGHTDTQYF TGTGCCAGCAGCTTAGGGGGACACACAGATACGCAGTATTTT
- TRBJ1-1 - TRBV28 CASSSALLRSRDRNTEAFF TGTGCCAGCAGTTCCGCCCTCCTCCGGTCTCGTGATAGGAACACTGAAGCTTTCTTT
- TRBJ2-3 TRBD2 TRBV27 CASSLAIPGLAGGGRTDTQYF TGTGCCAGCAGTTTGGCAATACCGGGACTAGCGGGAGGGGGACGGACAGATACGCAGTATTTT
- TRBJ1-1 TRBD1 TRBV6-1 CASKFRQGGTEAFF TGTGCCAGCAAATTCAGACAGGGTGGAACTGAAGCTTTCTTT
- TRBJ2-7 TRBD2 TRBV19 CASGTNWGGPYEQYF TGTGCCAGTGGTACCAACTGGGGAGGGCCCTACGAGCAGTACTTC
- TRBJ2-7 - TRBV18 CASSPPGVGEQYF TGTGCCAGCTCACCACCGGGCGTGGGCGAGCAGTACTTC
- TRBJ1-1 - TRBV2 CASSGKGSTEAFF TGTGCCAGCAGTGGGAAGGGGTCAACTGAAGCTTTCTTT
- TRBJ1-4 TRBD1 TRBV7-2 CASGETGGDEKLFF TGTGCCAGCGGAGAGACAGGGGGCGATGAAAAACTGTTTTTT